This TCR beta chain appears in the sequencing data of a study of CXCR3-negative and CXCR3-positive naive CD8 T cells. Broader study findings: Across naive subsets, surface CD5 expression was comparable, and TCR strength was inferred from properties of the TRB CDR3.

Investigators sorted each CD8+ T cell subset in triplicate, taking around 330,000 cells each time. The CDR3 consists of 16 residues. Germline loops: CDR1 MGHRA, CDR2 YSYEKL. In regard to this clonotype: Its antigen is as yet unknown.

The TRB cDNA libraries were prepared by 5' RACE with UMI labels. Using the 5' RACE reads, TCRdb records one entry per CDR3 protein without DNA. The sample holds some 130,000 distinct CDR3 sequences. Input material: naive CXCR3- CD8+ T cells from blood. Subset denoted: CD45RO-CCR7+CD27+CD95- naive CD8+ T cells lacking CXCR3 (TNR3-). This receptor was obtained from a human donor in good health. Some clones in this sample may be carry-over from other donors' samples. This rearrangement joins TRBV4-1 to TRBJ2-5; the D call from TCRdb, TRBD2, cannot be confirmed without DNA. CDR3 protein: CASSQIAGGPGETQYF.